This T cell receptor (beta chain) emerged from a study of vaccination and CD4 T cells after COVID-19. V shed 3 bases and J shed 8 bases, with 11 bases lying between them. The germline V gene has CDR1 DFQATT and CDR2 SNEGSKA (reference sequence). This CDR3 region has 13 residues. Time point reported: late sampling 161 to 241 days after vaccination in three convalescent patients. This sample's treatment: roughly 11-day PBMC culture with coronavirus spike peptide pools or control peptides (ViraFEST assay). Once obtained from cultured CD4+ T cells, the DNA was sequenced using the Oncomine TCR Beta short-read assay. TCRdb fed the PCR reads into MiXCR, producing one record per CDR3 protein. The data contain under 20,000 distinct CDR3 sequences, around 50% of them singletons. Remarks on this clonotype: Antigen specificity is unknown.

This chain uses TRBV20-1 with TRBJ1-6; D is uncertain. The clonotype was recovered from a human donor who had recovered from COVID-19. The source material was CD4+ T cells from blood, cultured in vitro, sampled about 7 months after SARS-CoV-2 vaccination. CDR3 sequence (DNA): TGCAGTGCTAGGTCCGGCGCGGATTCACCCCTCCACTTT. Amino acid sequence: CSARSGADSPLHF.